A selection of T cell receptor beta chains follows, all from one sample in a study of T-cell reconstitution after alpha-beta-depleted transplantation in children. MiXCR, run by TCRdb on the PCR reads, gives a single entry per CDR3 protein. Of 780,000 or so distinct CDR3 sequences in the sample, around 15% were seen once. The sequencing used PBMCs, mostly from graft donor cells, collected 360 days after TCRalphabeta/CD19-depleted stem cell transplant. All receptors derive from a male patient aged 5 to 17 who had a stem cell transplant for acute lymphoblastic leukemia, so the T cells may come from the graft donor. CDR3s include the opening cysteine and the closing phenylalanine or tryptophan. Fields, in order: D gene, V gene, clone size, J gene, CDR3 protein, CDR3 DNA. D genes are given only for firm matches. Part of the rows lack a size; the others show once, few, many or a class for expanded clones.

>.|TRBV9|.|TRBJ2-7
CASSASIGAPYEQYF
TGTGCCAGCAGCGCCTCGATCGGGGCACCCTACGAGCAGTACTTC
>.|TRBV7-9|.|TRBJ2-1
CASSQDWFDEQFF
TGTGCCAGCAGTCAGGATTGGTTCGATGAGCAGTTCTTC
>.|TRBV7-6|few|TRBJ1-1
CASRLPSWGVGTEAFF
TGTGCCAGCAGGTTACCTTCGTGGGGGGTCGGCACTGAAGCTTTCTTT
>.|TRBV10-3|few|TRBJ2-3
CAISEQGDTQYF
TGTGCCATCAGTGAACAGGGAGATACGCAGTATTTT
>.|TRBV4-1|many|TRBJ2-1
CASSPRSREQFF
TGCGCCAGCAGCCCCAGATCCCGTGAGCAGTTCTTC
>TRBD2|TRBV15|.|TRBJ2-1
CATSRDPGLAGNNEQFF
TGTGCCACCAGCAGAGATCCGGGACTAGCGGGAAACAATGAGCAGTTCTTC
>.|TRBV29-1|many|TRBJ1-1
CSVSWAEYTEAFF
TGCAGCGTTTCGTGGGCGGAGTACACTGAAGCTTTCTTT
>TRBD2|TRBV5-1|few|TRBJ2-3
CASSFNRAGGITDTQYF
TGCGCCAGCAGCTTTAACCGAGCGGGAGGCATCACAGATACGCAGTATTTT
>.|TRBV3-1|.|TRBJ2-1
CASTPGGLAAFSENEQFF
TGTGCCAGCACACCTGGGGGGCTAGCGGCCTTCTCTGAAAATGAGCAGTTCTTC
>.|TRBV5-1|.|TRBJ1-4
CASSLFPGTATNEKLFF
TGCGCCAGCAGCTTGTTTCCGGGAACTGCAACTAATGAAAAACTGTTTTTT
>.|TRBV20-1|many|TRBJ1-1
CSARDGGGAGGTEAFF
TGCAGTGCTAGAGACGGGGGAGGGGCCGGGGGCACTGAAGCTTTCTTT
>TRBD2|TRBV27|once|TRBJ2-5
CASSRTSRSQETQYF
TGTGCCAGCAGTCGGACTAGCCGTTCTCAAGAGACCCAGTACTTC
>.|TRBV29-1|.|TRBJ2-2
CSAFRFVTGELFF
TGCAGCGCTTTCCGATTCGTCACCGGGGAGCTGTTTTTT
>.|TRBV4-1|.|TRBJ2-7
CASSYIDDSPFFEQYF
TGCGCCAGCAGCTATATAGACGACAGTCCCTTTTTTGAGCAGTACTTC
>.|TRBV11-2|few|TRBJ2-7
CASSLDASFPYEQYF
TGTGCCAGCAGCTTAGATGCAAGTTTTCCCTACGAGCAGTACTTC
>TRBD1|TRBV20-1|.|TRBJ1-5
CSATTGGTLNQPQHF
TGCAGTGCTACGACAGGGGGAACCCTCAATCAGCCCCAGCATTTT
>.|TRBV20-1|once|TRBJ2-7
CSAKPQVYEQYF
TGCAGTGCCAAGCCGCAGGTCTACGAGCAGTACTTC
>TRBD1|TRBV6-1|.|TRBJ1-1
CASSAAPRTGWNTEAFF
TGTGCCAGCAGTGCGGCCCCCAGGACAGGCTGGAACACTGAAGCTTTCTTT
>TRBD2|TRBV15|.|TRBJ2-5
CATTGGLAGGPLQETQYF
TGTGCCACCACTGGTGGCCTAGCGGGAGGGCCCCTACAAGAGACCCAGTACTTC
>.|TRBV9|.|TRBJ1-5
CASSVGGQGLKPQHF
TGTGCCAGCAGCGTAGGGGGGCAGGGGTTAAAGCCCCAGCATTTT
>.|TRBV5-1|many|TRBJ1-4
CASSQYRDPTNEKLFF
TGCGCCAGCAGCCAATACAGGGACCCAACTAATGAAAAACTGTTTTTT
>TRBD1|TRBV20-1|few|TRBJ1-1
CSAEPPTGARTEAFF
TGCAGTGCCGAACCCCCTACAGGGGCGCGCACTGAAGCTTTCTTT
>.|TRBV9|.|TRBJ1-1
CASSVGWTVNTEAFF
TGTGCCAGCAGCGTCGGATGGACGGTGAACACTGAAGCTTTCTTT
>.|TRBV2|.|TRBJ1-4
CASSVLGASEKLFF
TGTGCCAGCAGTGTGTTGGGGGCTAGTGAAAAACTGTTTTTT
>.|TRBV5-1|few|TRBJ2-4
CASSVAPGQQAKNIQYF
TGCGCCAGCAGCGTCGCACCGGGACAACAAGCCAAAAACATTCAGTACTTC
>.|TRBV12-3/TRBV12-4|few|TRBJ2-5
CASTLFGGLETQYF
TGTGCCAGCACCCTATTTGGGGGCTTAGAGACCCAGTACTTC
>.|TRBV7-9|.|TRBJ2-7
CASSLVNSYEQYF
TGTGCCAGCAGCTTAGTAAACAGCTACGAGCAGTACTTC
>.|TRBV7-9|many|TRBJ2-3
CASSYYRGASTDTQYF
TGTGCCAGCAGCTATTACCGGGGGGCGTCCACAGATACGCAGTATTTT
>.|TRBV6-5|few|TRBJ2-7
CASSYSRGRKSHEQYF
TGTGCCAGCAGTTACTCACGAGGGAGGAAGTCACACGAGCAGTACTTC
>.|TRBV25-1|.|TRBJ2-7
CASSEWSQGDEQYF
TGTGCCAGCAGTGAATGGTCACAGGGCGACGAGCAGTACTTC
>.|TRBV4-1|.|TRBJ1-1
CASSQDRGLNTEAFF
TGCGCCAGCAGCCAAGACAGGGGCTTAAACACTGAAGCTTTCTTT
>TRBD2|TRBV7-8|few|TRBJ2-5
CASSLPASRRWASGKETQYF
TGTGCCAGCAGCTTACCGGCGTCGAGGAGGTGGGCTAGCGGAAAAGAGACCCAGTACTTC
>TRBD2|TRBV6-1|many|TRBJ2-5
CASRAGAQETQYF
TGTGCCAGCCGAGCGGGAGCCCAAGAGACCCAGTACTTC
>TRBD2|TRBV7-3|.|TRBJ2-3
CASSPLAGLNTDTQYF
TGTGCCAGCAGCCCGTTAGCGGGATTGAACACAGATACGCAGTATTTT
>.|TRBV7-9|.|TRBJ2-3
CASSQLTGRVTDTQYF
TGTGCCAGCAGCCAACTGACAGGGAGGGTGACAGATACGCAGTATTTT
>.|TRBV9|few|TRBJ2-7
CASSVDTGQSYEQYF
TGTGCCAGCAGCGTAGATACAGGACAGTCCTACGAGCAGTACTTC
>.|TRBV5-1|.|TRBJ1-1
CASRLAGQITEAFF
TGCGCCAGCAGACTGGCGGGGCAAATCACTGAAGCTTTCTTT
>TRBD1|TRBV5-6|.|TRBJ1-5
CASSLLGTGSYSNQPQHF
TGTGCCAGCAGCTTGCTCGGGACAGGAAGCTATAGCAATCAGCCCCAGCATTTT
>TRBD2|TRBV6-1|.|TRBJ2-2
CASSPGTTSAGELFF
TGTGCCAGCAGTCCCGGGACTACCAGCGCCGGGGAGCTGTTTTTT
>.|TRBV5-5|.|TRBJ1-4
CASRHDRTPEKLFF
TGTGCCAGCAGACACGACAGGACCCCTGAAAAACTGTTTTTT
>TRBD1|TRBV20-1|few|TRBJ2-3
CSARTGEQIPPTDTQYF
TGCAGTGCTCGGACAGGGGAACAAATACCCCCGACAGATACGCAGTATTTT
>.|TRBV12-5|many|TRBJ2-3
CASEAGPTDTQYF
TGTGCTAGTGAGGCGGGACCCACAGATACGCAGTATTTT
>TRBD1|TRBV19|.|TRBJ2-5
CASTGQGQWTQYF
TGTGCCAGTACAGGACAGGGGCAATGGACCCAGTACTTC
>TRBD2|TRBV27|few|TRBJ2-7
CASGLAGVAYEQYF
TGTGCCAGCGGACTAGCGGGAGTTGCCTACGAGCAGTACTTC
>TRBD1|TRBV20-1|.|TRBJ2-5
CSARDYRTGQETQYF
TGCAGTGCTAGAGATTACAGGACAGGCCAAGAGACCCAGTACTTC